These 27 T cell receptor beta chains came from one sample sequenced in a study of cytomegalovirus exposure and HLA in healthy donors (dated by TCRdb to between 2016 and 2019). Library prep was done by the immunoSEQ multiplex PCR assay. A mixture of 60 forward primers for TCR Vbeta segments and 13 reverse primers for TCR Jbeta segments was used in the multiplex PCR. In its TCRdb copy, this immuneACCESS table keeps in-frame sequences only and misses some clones. Where compared with another copy, unresolved V genes explain less than half of these, and the others have no known cause. For this sample there are approximately 140,000 clones; roughly 85% appear just once. Over 1% of the sample lies in the top ten. The sequencing sample was made of PBMCs. These receptors were obtained from a boy younger than 18 in good health and CMV-seronegative.

The V gene is TRBV27, the J gene TRBJ2-1; D perhaps matches TRBD2 (5 bases). Germline V lookup: CDR1 MNHEY, CDR2 SMNVEV (reference sequence). This CDR3 is 16 amino acids long. Trimming pared 8 bases from V and 6 bases from J, leaving 23 bases between. The CDR3 here is CASVPGPAVQANEQFF. CDR3 in DNA: TGTGCCAGCGTCCCTGGGCCAGCGGTGCAAGCCAATGAGCAGTTCTTC.

The chain has TRBV29-1 and TRBJ2-7; perhaps TRBD1 as D (8 bases). This CDR3 is built from 22 residues. Germline values: CDR1 SQVTM, CDR2 ANQGSEA. V was pared by 3 bases and J by 3 bases, with 39 bases between. CDR3 in DNA: TGCAGCGTTGAGAGGAGACTACCTAGGACAGGGTTGAGTGGTGGGGGGGTCTACGAGCAGTACTTC. Amino acid sequence: CSVERRLPRTGLSGGGVYEQYF.

The gene calls are TRBV30 and TRBJ2-1; the match to TRBD2 covers 7 bases. The V gene's germline CDR1 is GTSNPN and CDR2 SVGIG (reference sequence). This CDR3 has 18 residues. Trimming removed 0 bases from V and 0 bases from J; junction bases left unmatched: 11. CDR3 in DNA: TGTGCCTGGAGTGTACAGCCCCATCTAGCGGTCTCCTACAATGAGCAGTTCTTC. It yields the protein CAWSVQPHLAVSYNEQFF.

The chain is built from TRBV5-1 and TRBJ2-3; TRBD2 aligns across 10 bases. CDR1 SGHRS and CDR2 YFSETQ come from the germline V gene. CDR3 length equals 14 residues. The V gene end was trimmed by 3 bases and the J gene end by 6 bases; junction bases not matched to a gene: 4. CDR3 sequence reads: CASSSLAGEDTQYF. The CDR3, as DNA: TGCGCCAGCAGCTCCCTAGCGGGAGAGGATACGCAGTATTTT.

This chain connects TRBV7-2 to TRBJ2-3, with D tentatively TRBD2 (5 bases). Trimming left V 6 bases short and J 1 base short, with 11 bases between. The CDR3 is made up of 14 amino acids. The germline CDR1 and CDR2 sequences are SGHTA and FQGNSA. CDR3 nucleotides: TGTGCCAGCAGAGAAACGCGGGGCACAGATACGCAGTATTTT. Translated: CASRETRGTDTQYF.

The chain employs TRBV5-8 and TRBJ2-7; 8 bases fit TRBD2. Germline lookup yields CDR1 SGHTS and CDR2 YDEGEE. CDR3 length: 15 amino acids. The ends lost 4 bases at V and 2 bases at J; junction bases unmatched: 8. The CDR3 nucleotides read TGTGCCAGCAGCATAGCCGGGACTAGTGCCTACGAGCAGTACTTC. Its translation: CASSIAGTSAYEQYF.

The sample holds one count of this clone. This chain joins TRBV12-2 and TRBJ1-1; the D segment call TRBD1 is taken from the table without a DNA check. TRBV12-2 is classified as a pseudogene. The CDR3 is 18 residues long. CDR3 residues: CASRLVMWTGYRNTEAFF. The CDR3 DNA reads TGTGCAAGTCGCTTAGTAATGTGGACAGGGTATAGGAACACTGAAGCTTTCTTT.

This clone has more than one count but fewer than ten. The chain is built from TRBV5-1 and TRBJ2-5; perhaps TRBD1 as D (5 bases). Gene TRBJ2-7 matches the end of the DNA better, so the J call may be wrong. Germline assignment: CDR1 SGHRS and CDR2 YFSETQ. The CDR3 contains 12 residues. CDR3 in amino acids: CASSYDSYEQYF. DNA of the CDR3: TGCGCCAGCAGCTATGACAGTTACGAGCAGTACTTC.

The CDR3 is CASSSRTGSRTEAFF. Written as DNA, the CDR3 is TGTGCCAGCAGCTCGCGGACAGGTTCTCGCACTGAAGCTTTCTTT. The rearrangement uses TRBV7-8 and TRBJ1-1, with TRBD1 matching 7 bases. Germline V gene data show CDR1 as SGHVS and CDR2 as FQNEAQ. The CDR3 covers 15 residues. With V trimmed by 4 bases and J by 4 bases, 9 bases remained unmatched.

J is TRBJ2-7 and V is TRBV2; weak D call: TRBD1 (5 bases). Germline CDR1 and CDR2: SNHLY and FYNNEI. CDR3 length: 14 amino acids. V lost 3 bases to trimming and J lost 1 base, with 10 bases between them. The CDR3 DNA reads TGTGCCAGCAGTGACAGGGCCCTGTCCTACGAGCAGTACTTC. It specifies CASSDRALSYEQYF.

The chain links TRBV9 to TRBJ2-1, with D uncertain. V was cut by 4 bases and J by 8 bases, with 10 bases left in between. Germline lookup yields CDR1 SGDLS and CDR2 YYNGEE. This CDR3 region has 12 residues. The CDR3 DNA reads TGTGCCAGCAGCCCTTCAGGCGATGAGCAGTTCTTC. This encodes CASSPSGDEQFF. The full variable domain, its missing parts supplied by reference TRBV9 and TRBJ2-1, is DSGVTQTPKHLITATGQRVTLRCSPRSGDLSVYWYQQSLDQGLQFLIQYYNGEERAKGNILERFSAQQFPDLHSELNLSSLELGDSALYFCASSPSGDEQFFGPGTRLTVL.

V usage is TRBV30 and J usage is TRBJ1-2; D might be TRBD1 (5 bases). V shed 2 bases and J shed 4 bases, with 11 bases lying between them. Per germline, CDR1 GTSNPN and CDR2 SVGIG (reference sequence). This CDR3 spans 13 amino acids. CDR3 DNA: TGTGCCTGGAGTCAGGGAGGGATCTATGGCTACACCTTC. It is translated as CAWSQGGIYGYTF. Looking up the rest from reference TRBV30 and TRBJ1-2 gives the full variable domain: SQTIHQWPATLVQPVGSPLSLECTVEGTSNPNLYWYRQAAGRGLQLLFYSVGIGQISSEVPQNLSASRPQDRQFILSSKKLLLSDSGFYLCAWSQGGIYGYTFGSGTRLTVV.

This clone appeared a few times. This chain uses TRBV6-6 with TRBJ1-1; D uncertain. The CDR3 contains 13 residues. Germline values: CDR1 MNHNY, CDR2 SVGAGI (reference sequence). Trimming stripped 8 bases from V and 4 bases from J, with 14 bases between. CDR3 in amino acids: CASGLPEGTEAFF. DNA for the CDR3: TGTGCCAGCGGCCTACCGGAGGGCACTGAAGCTTTCTTT.

The rearrangement uses TRBV27 and TRBJ1-2, with 10 positions matching TRBD1. There are 15 residues in the CDR3. With 0 bases clipped from V and 8 bases from J, the junction kept 6 bases outside the gene matches. Germline assignment: CDR1 MNHEY and CDR2 SMNVEV (reference sequence). As DNA, the CDR3 is TGTGCCAGCAGTTTATCGTGGACAGGGGGTGTCGGCTACACCTTC. Encoded protein: CASSLSWTGGVGYTF.

The chain is built from TRBV27 and TRBJ2-3, with 10 bases lining up with TRBD2. V lost 1 base and J lost 4; bases outside the gene matches: 11. Looked up from germline, CDR1 is MNHEY and CDR2 is SMNVEV (reference sequence). CDR3 length equals 18 residues. The CDR3 loop is CASSLFLGASGRSDTQYF. CDR3 nucleotides: TGTGCCAGCAGTTTATTCTTGGGGGCTAGCGGGAGATCAGATACGCAGTATTTT.

This clone has only a few counts. The chain uses TRBV5-5 and TRBJ2-3; the match to TRBD1 covers 8 bases. This CDR3 has 15 amino acids. V was pared by 4 bases and J by 1 base, with 5 bases of the junction left unmatched. Germline CDR1 is SGHKS and CDR2 is YYEKEE (reference sequence). The CDR3 here is CASSHTGGRTDTQYF. CDR3 coding DNA: TGTGCCAGCAGCCACACAGGGGGACGCACAGATACGCAGTATTTT. The variable domain in full, with the rest retrieved from reference TRBV5-5 and TRBJ2-3, is DAGVTQSPTHLIKTRGQQVTLRCSPISGHKSVSWYQQVLGQGPQFIFQYYEKEERGRGNFPDRFSARQFPNYSSELNVNALLLGDSALYLCASSHTGGRTDTQYFGPGTRLTVL.

CDR3 amino acids: CSVLYGTSEFF. CDR3 bases: TGCAGCGTTCTTTACGGGACTAGTGAGTTCTTC. The chain links TRBV29-1 to TRBJ2-1; TRBD2 matches at 8 bases. Germline lookup yields CDR1 SQVTM and CDR2 ANQGSEA. After removal of 5 bases from V and 14 bases from J, the junction contained 8 bases not matched to a gene. The CDR3 loop spans 11 amino acids.

This chain joins TRBV27 and TRBJ1-1; no definite D call. The V end lost 8 bases, the J end lost 4 bases, and 14 bases lay between the germline ends. CDR3 length: 13 residues. CDR1 is MNHEY, CDR2 SMNVEV, per germline (reference sequence). The CDR3 region has the DNA TGTGCCAGCTCCTTTGGGAGGCTCACTGAAGCTTTCTTT. Amino acids: CASSFGRLTEAFF.

This chain uses TRBV7-6 with TRBJ2-6; 8 bases fit TRBD1. Per germline, CDR1 SGHVS and CDR2 FNYEAQ. With V trimmed by 3 bases and J by 1 base, 11 bases remained unmatched. The CDR3 has 19 amino acids. The CDR3 loop reads CASSFTRDRRLSGANVLTF. CDR3 coding DNA: TGTGCCAGCAGCTTCACCCGGGACAGGCGACTTTCTGGGGCCAACGTCCTGACTTTC.

The chain employs TRBV14 and TRBJ2-2; 8 bases are a match to TRBD1. The CDR3 is 16 residues long. Germline loops: CDR1 SGHDN, CDR2 FVKESK. The V segment lost 2 bases and the J segment 1 base; nucleotides outside the gene matches: 3. The CDR3 protein is CASSQRTGLNTGELFF. The DNA of the CDR3 is TGTGCCAGCAGCCAACGGACAGGGTTGAACACCGGGGAGCTGTTTTTT.

The V gene is TRBV7-9, the J gene TRBJ2-4; tentative D call: TRBD2 (5 bases). Looked up from germline, CDR1 is SEHNR and CDR2 is FQNEAQ (reference sequence). The CDR3 extends over 17 amino acids. The ends were cut back, 4 bases at V and 0 bases at J, with 16 bases in the middle. CDR3 bases: TGTGCCAGCAGCTCCTCCCGGGCGGGTGTAGCCAAAAACATTCAGTACTTC. This sequence encodes CASSSSRAGVAKNIQYF.

The CDR3, as DNA: TGCGCCAGCAGCTTGGGCCCAGGGGGAGAAGAGACCCAGTACTTC. This encodes CASSLGPGGEETQYF. V and J are TRBV5-1 and TRBJ2-5; 7 bases fit TRBD1. Looked up from germline, CDR1 is SGHRS and CDR2 is YFSETQ. CDR3 size: 15 residues. After removal of 0 bases from V and 3 bases from J, the junction contained 5 bases not matched to a gene.

This chain joins TRBV30 and TRBJ1-2; D possibly corresponds to TRBD1 (5 bases). Per the germline V gene, CDR1 is GTSNPN and CDR2 is SVGIG (reference sequence). V was trimmed by 4 bases and J by 3 bases, leaving 15 bases between them. The CDR3 is 14 residues long. In DNA, the CDR3 is TGTGCCTGGATGGACCAGGGATCCCACTATGGCTACACCTTC. Translated: CAWMDQGSHYGYTF.

V is TRBV4-1 and J is TRBJ2-7, with 7 bases that match TRBD1. The CDR3 contains 15 residues. CDR1 MGHRA and CDR2 YSYEKL come from the germline V gene. The V and J ends lost 4 bases and 4 bases, in that order; junction bases with no gene match: 10. The CDR3 DNA sequence: TGCGCCAGCAGCCTTGCCTGGGGACAGAATTACGAGCAGTACTTC. Its protein is CASSLAWGQNYEQYF.

V usage is TRBV7-9 and J usage is TRBJ2-5; D is unresolved. The CDR3 totals 14 residues. Germline V lookup: CDR1 SEHNR, CDR2 FQNEAQ (reference sequence). V lost 5 bases and J 2 bases, leaving 12 bases between the germline ends. The CDR3 DNA is TGTGCCAGCAGCCCGCGGTACCCTCAAGAGACCCAGTACTTC. Its protein product is CASSPRYPQETQYF.

The chain recombines TRBV6-6 with TRBJ2-7; 8 nucleotides match TRBD1. Trimming cost V 4 bases and J 7 bases; bases outside gene matches: 9. The CDR3 sequence is 14 residues long. The germline gives CDR1 MNHNY, CDR2 SVGAGI (reference sequence). DNA of the CDR3: TGTGCCAGCAGTTCCGGGACAGGTGTGGGGGAGCAGTACTTC. Its protein is CASSSGTGVGEQYF.

This rearrangement joins TRBV5-1 to TRBJ2-7, with D possibly matching TRBD1 (5 bases). Per germline, CDR1 SGHRS and CDR2 YFSETQ. The length of the CDR3 is 14 residues. V was pared by 0 bases and J by 3 bases, with 10 bases between. CDR3 in DNA: TGCGCCAGCAGCTTGGAAGGGGCCTACTACGAGCAGTACTTC. Its translation is CASSLEGAYYEQYF. Using reference TRBV5-1 and TRBJ2-7 for the parts outside the CDR3, the full variable domain is KAGVTQTPRYLIKTRGQQVTLSCSPISGHRSVSWYQQTPGQGLQFLFEYFSETQRNKGNFPGRFSGRQFSNSRSEMNVSTLELGDSALYLCASSLEGAYYEQYFGPGTRLTVT.